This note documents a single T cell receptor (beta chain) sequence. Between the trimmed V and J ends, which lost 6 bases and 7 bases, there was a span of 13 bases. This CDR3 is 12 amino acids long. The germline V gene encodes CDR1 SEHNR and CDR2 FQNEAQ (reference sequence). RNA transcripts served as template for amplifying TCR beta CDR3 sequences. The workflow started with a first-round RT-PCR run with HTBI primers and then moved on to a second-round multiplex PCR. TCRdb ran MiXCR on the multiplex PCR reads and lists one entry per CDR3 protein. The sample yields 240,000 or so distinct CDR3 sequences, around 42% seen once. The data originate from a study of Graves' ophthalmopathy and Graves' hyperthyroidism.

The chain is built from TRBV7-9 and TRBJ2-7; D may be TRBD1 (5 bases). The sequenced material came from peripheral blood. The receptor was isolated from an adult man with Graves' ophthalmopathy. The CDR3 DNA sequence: TGTGCCAGCAGTCCGGACAAGGGGGAGCAGTACTTC. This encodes CASSPDKGEQYF. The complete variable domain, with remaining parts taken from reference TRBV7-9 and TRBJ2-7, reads DTGVSQNPRHKITKRGQNVTFRCDPISEHNRLYWYRQTLGQGPEFLTYFQNEAQLEKSRLLSDRFSAERPKGSFSTLEIQRTEQGDSAMYLCASSPDKGEQYFGPGTRLTVT.